A selection of T cell receptor beta chains follows, all from one sample in a study of T cells in Graves' hyperthyroidism and ophthalmopathy. TCRdb passed the multiplex PCR reads through MiXCR, listing each CDR3 protein once. The sample consists of 500,000 to 650,000 distinct CDR3 sequences, just under 20% of them appearing once. Material: blood. The origin of the receptors is a middle-aged man with Graves' ophthalmopathy. CDR3s include the opening cysteine and the closing phenylalanine or tryptophan. The D gene is left open where the match is weak. Some rows mark clone size as missing; the rest say once, few, many or name a class of expanded clone.

V gene,clone size,D gene,J gene,CDR3 DNA,CDR3 protein
TRBV6-2/TRBV6-3,many,.,TRBJ1-5,TGTGCCAGCAGTTACCCAGGGGCGGGACAGCCCCAGCATTTT,CASSYPGAGQPQHF
TRBV20-1,.,.,TRBJ2-1,TGCAGTGCTCCCCGAAGGGGGCGGGAGTCCTACAATGAGCAGCTCTTC,CSAPRRGRESYNEQLF
TRBV5-5,many,TRBD2,TRBJ2-1,TGTGCCAGCAGCCCACGGGGGGAGCCAGACAATGAGCAGTTCTTC,CASSPRGEPDNEQFF
TRBV9,few,.,TRBJ2-3,TGTGCCAGCAGCGTGAGACTGCCGGCGGATACGCAGTATTTT,CASSVRLPADTQYF
TRBV25-1,.,.,TRBJ1-1,TGTGCCAGCAGAGAGGGAAGCACTGAAGCTTTCTTT,CASREGSTEAFF
TRBV5-1,few,TRBD2,TRBJ2-3,TGCGCCAGCAGCGGGTTTAGCGGGAGGGCCGAGACGCAGTATTTT,CASSGFSGRAETQYF
TRBV27,.,.,TRBJ2-2,TGTGCCAGCAGTGAGGGTATCGGGGAGCTGTTTTTT,CASSEGIGELFF
TRBV20-1,many,TRBD2,TRBJ2-3,TGCAGTGCAGGGACTAGCGGGAGACGCACAGATACGCAGTATTTT,CSAGTSGRRTDTQYF
TRBV5-1,few,TRBD1,TRBJ2-7,TGCGCCAGCAGCGCCGGACAGGGGTTTGCCGAGCAGTACTTC,CASSAGQGFAEQYF
TRBV4-1,.,TRBD1,TRBJ2-7,TGCGCCAGCAGCCAACCCCCCGGGACAGGCTCCTACGAGCAGTACTTC,CASSQPPGTGSYEQYF
TRBV20-1,many,TRBD2,TRBJ2-3,TGCAGTGCTCCATTTCTAGCGGGGGGCACAGATACGCAGTATTTT,CSAPFLAGGTDTQYF
TRBV5-1,.,.,TRBJ2-5,TGCGCCAGCAGTTCCGGGATCTCGGAGGGGGAGACCCAGTACTTC,CASSSGISEGETQYF
TRBV2,few,TRBD2,TRBJ2-6,TGTGCCAGCACTATTCCGGGGGGTATCTCTGGGGCCAACGTCCTGACTTTC,CASTIPGGISGANVLTF
TRBV3-1,.,TRBD2,TRBJ2-1,TGTGCCAGCAGCCCATCCCCGGGACTAGCGGGAGGGCCTATGGGGAATGAGCAGTTCTTC,CASSPSPGLAGGPMGNEQFF
TRBV7-9,many,TRBD2,TRBJ2-2,TGTGCCAGCAGCACAGAACGACAGCGGGGTGGCACCGGGGAGCTGTTTTTT,CASSTERQRGGTGELFF
TRBV5-6,few,.,TRBJ1-3,TGTGCCAGCTTCCAACTGGAGGATTCTGGAAACACCATATATTTT,CASFQLEDSGNTIYF
TRBV2,few,.,TRBJ1-6,TGTGCCAGCAGTGATAAGGGGATACATTCACCCCTCCACTTT,CASSDKGIHSPLHF
TRBV7-6,.,TRBD2,TRBJ2-2,TGTGCCAGCAGCTTTGCCGGACTAGCGGGCACCGGGGAGCTGTTTTTT,CASSFAGLAGTGELFF
TRBV2,many,TRBD1,TRBJ1-5,TGTGCCAGCAGTGAGAGGGGACAGGTGGGTCAGCCCCAGCATTTT,CASSERGQVGQPQHF
TRBV7-2,.,.,TRBJ1-2,TGTGCCAGCAGCAGACAGAAACCCCCAAACTATGGCTACACCTTC,CASSRQKPPNYGYTF
TRBV6-2/TRBV6-3,.,TRBD1,TRBJ1-1,TGTGCCAGCACCCTTTTTGGACAGGGGGCGAGCACTGAAGCTTTCTTT,CASTLFGQGASTEAFF
TRBV24-1,few,.,TRBJ2-3,TGTGCCACCAGTGATGGGCAGGTAGCAGATACGCAGTATTTT,CATSDGQVADTQYF
TRBV2,many,TRBD1,TRBJ2-7,TGTGCCAGCTACGATGGGACAGAGTCCTACGAGCAGTACTTC,CASYDGTESYEQYF
TRBV3-1,.,TRBD2,TRBJ2-2,TGTGCCAGCAGCCGACCTGAGGTCCCTAGCGGGCCAACCGGGTACACCGGGGAGCTGTTTTTT,CASSRPEVPSGPTGYTGELFF
TRBV6-5,many,.,TRBJ1-2,TGTGCCAGCAGTTACTCGGCAGCTGCCGGCTCCGGCTACACCTTC,CASSYSAAAGSGYTF
TRBV20-1,.,TRBD2,TRBJ2-1,TGCAGTGCTAGAGATTGGACTAGCGGGAGGTATTACTCCTACAATGAGCAGTTCTTC,CSARDWTSGRYYSYNEQFF
TRBV30,many,TRBD1,TRBJ1-6,TGTGCCTGGAATGACAGGGGGCAGTCACCCCTCCACTTT,CAWNDRGQSPLHF